What follows are 32 T cell receptor beta chains derived from one specimen sequenced in a study of cytomegalovirus exposure and HLA in healthy donors. Some clones are missing from TCRdb's copy, which holds only in-frame ones; the method was immunoSEQ multiplex PCR. The sample lists 200,000 to 250,000 clones, roughly 88% occurring once. What was sequenced was PBMCs. These receptors were obtained from a woman aged 25-40 years in good health and CMV-seropositive.

The rearrangement joins TRBV5-5 to TRBJ2-5, with 7 bases fitting TRBD2. Per the germline V gene, CDR1 is SGHKS and CDR2 is YYEKEE (reference sequence). V lost 0 bases to trimming and J lost 5 bases; unmatched junction nucleotides: 7. The CDR3 length is 15 residues. The CDR3 is CASSLAWRERETQYF. The CDR3 DNA sequence: TGTGCCAGCAGCTTGGCCTGGCGGGAGCGGGAGACCCAGTACTTC.

The chain couples TRBV7-9 to TRBJ2-1; 7 bases are a match to TRBD2. The CDR3 sequence is 14 residues long. V lost 5 bases and J lost 9; bases outside the gene matches: 10. Germline CDR1 is SEHNR and CDR2 is FQNEAQ (reference sequence). Written as DNA, the CDR3 is TGTGCCAGCAGCCGAGCGACTAGCTACGGTGAGCAGTTCTTC. As protein: CASSRATSYGEQFF.

The chain is built from TRBV4-1 and TRBJ2-2; no reliable D call. V lost 3 bases and J lost 4, with 9 bases in between. The CDR3 length is 14 residues. Germline values: CDR1 MGHRA, CDR2 YSYEKL. The CDR3 DNA follows: TGCGCCAGCAGCCACTACCAATTCACCGGGGAGCTGTTTTTT. Translation: CASSHYQFTGELFF.

V gene TRBV18 combines with J gene TRBJ1-5, with 7 bases lining up with TRBD1. The CDR3 runs 16 residues. CDR1 KGHSH and CDR2 LQKENI come from the germline V gene. Losses at the gene ends were 2 bases for V and 3 bases for J; bases not matched to a gene: 7. CDR3 DNA sequence: TGTGCCAGCTCACCAGCCTTAGGACAGGACAATCAGCCCCAGCATTTT. This translates into CASSPALGQDNQPQHF.

This chain links TRBV7-9 with TRBJ2-1; 9 bases match TRBD1. The J segment lost 4 bases and the V segment lost 6 bases, leaving 7 bases of the junction unmatched. CDR3 length: 15 amino acids. CDR1 and CDR2 (germline): SEHNR, FQNEAQ (reference sequence). The CDR3 region is CASRPRTGVYNEQFF. CDR3 DNA sequence: TGTGCCAGCAGACCTAGGACAGGGGTTTACAATGAGCAGTTCTTC.

Here the CDR3 reads CASSVLAGETQYF. The CDR3 coding sequence is TGTGCCAGCAGTGTACTAGCGGGAGAGACCCAGTACTTC. The J gene is TRBJ2-5, the V gene TRBV2, with TRBD2 identical over 9 bases. Trimming at V came to 4 bases and at J to 4 bases, leaving 1 base not matched to a gene. Germline V gene sequence: CDR1 SNHLY, CDR2 FYNNEI. This CDR3 is built from 13 residues.

The V gene is TRBV7-9, the J gene TRBJ2-1; 11 bases align to TRBD2. Trimming removed 5 bases from V and 6 bases from J; junction bases left unmatched: 9. This CDR3 is built from 16 residues. CDR1 is SEHNR and CDR2 is FQNEAQ in the germline V gene (reference sequence). The CDR3 loop is CASSAISGRAGNEQFF. The CDR3 DNA follows: TGTGCCAGCAGCGCTATTAGCGGGAGGGCCGGCAATGAGCAGTTCTTC. Looking up the rest from reference TRBV7-9 and TRBJ2-1 gives the full variable domain: DTGVSQNPRHKITKRGQNVTFRCDPISEHNRLYWYRQTLGQGPEFLTYFQNEAQLEKSRLLSDRFSAERPKGSFSTLEIQRTEQGDSAMYLCASSAISGRAGNEQFFGPGTRLTVL.

The chain combines TRBV15 with TRBJ2-7, with D possibly matching TRBD1 (6 bases). CDR1 and CDR2 (germline): LNHNV, YYDKDF (reference sequence). V was pared by 0 bases and J by 4 bases, with 10 bases between. This CDR3 comprises 14 residues. The CDR3 region has the DNA TGTGCCACCAGCAGAGATCACCAGGGGTACGAGCAGTACTTC. Translated: CATSRDHQGYEQYF.

V and J are TRBV5-1 and TRBJ1-4; D is perhaps TRBD1 (6 bases). Deletions cut 6 bases from V and 0 bases from J, with 12 bases between. The CDR3 extends over 15 amino acids. Germline loops: CDR1 SGHRS, CDR2 YFSETQ. CDR3 in DNA: TGCGCCAGCAACACAGGGTATGCAACTAATGAAAAACTGTTTTTT. Translating it yields CASNTGYATNEKLFF.

This chain connects TRBV9 to TRBJ2-1; D is ambiguous. Germline V gene sequence: CDR1 SGDLS, CDR2 YYNGEE. Trimming stripped 0 bases from V and 7 bases from J, with 5 bases between. This CDR3 comprises 12 residues. The CDR3 reads CASSVAFNEQFF. CDR3 in DNA: TGTGCCAGCAGCGTAGCCTTTAATGAGCAGTTCTTC. The variable domain in full, completed from reference TRBV9 and TRBJ2-1, reads DSGVTQTPKHLITATGQRVTLRCSPRSGDLSVYWYQQSLDQGLQFLIQYYNGEERAKGNILERFSAQQFPDLHSELNLSSLELGDSALYFCASSVAFNEQFFGPGTRLTVL.

The chain combines TRBV27 with TRBJ2-7, with D perhaps matching TRBD1 or TRBD2 (5 bases each). V was cut by 1 base and J by 3 bases, with 22 bases left in between. Germline CDR1 is MNHEY and CDR2 is SMNVEV (reference sequence). This CDR3 region has 18 residues. This chain's CDR3 is CASSLLPSTQGEGYEQYF. The CDR3 DNA reads as TGTGCCAGCAGTTTATTACCATCTACTCAGGGCGAGGGCTACGAGCAGTACTTC.

The genes are TRBV5-1 and TRBJ2-5; D is uncertain. V lost 3 bases to trimming and J lost 0 bases, with 3 bases between them. CDR1 is SGHRS, CDR2 YFSETQ, per germline. This CDR3 contains 12 residues. The CDR3 DNA reads TGCGCCAGCAGCTACAACCAAGAGACCCAGTACTTC. Translation gives CASSYNQETQYF.

The rearrangement joins TRBV29-1 to TRBJ2-3; TRBD2 agrees at 10 bases. The CDR3 is made up of 17 amino acids. Germline CDR1 and CDR2: SQVTM and ANQGSEA. The V gene end was trimmed by 1 base and the J gene end by 1 base; junction bases not matched to a gene: 8. CDR3 coding DNA: TGCAGCGTTGAAGTGACAATGACTAGCGGGCGCACAGATACGCAGTATTTT. It translates to CSVEVTMTSGRTDTQYF.

The genes are TRBV5-4 and TRBJ2-7; 9 bases fit TRBD1. The CDR3 runs to 14 residues. Germline assignment: CDR1 SGHNT and CDR2 YYREEE (reference sequence). Unmatched junction bases numbered 9, after V lost 4 bases and J lost 7 bases. CDR3 protein: CASSPPDRGGEQYF. Here the CDR3 DNA reads TGTGCCAGCAGCCCCCCGGACAGGGGTGGAGAGCAGTACTTC. The full variable domain, with the rest looked up from reference TRBV5-4 and TRBJ2-7, is ETGVTQSPTHLIKTRGQQVTLRCSSQSGHNTVSWYQQALGQGPQFIFQYYREEENGRGNFPPRFSGLQFPNYSSELNVNALELDDSALYLCASSPPDRGGEQYFGPGTRLTVT.

This clone was recorded once. The rearrangement uses TRBV6-1 and TRBJ1-5; 10 nucleotides line up with TRBD1. Looked up from germline, CDR1 is MNHNS and CDR2 is SASEGT. V was clipped by 2 bases and J by 3 bases; unmatched bases: 10. The CDR3 contains 18 residues. This CDR3 reads CASSETPDRGFHNQPQHF. The CDR3 DNA follows: TGTGCCAGCAGTGAAACCCCGGACAGGGGGTTTCACAATCAGCCCCAGCATTTT.

This clone came up a few times. The chain has TRBV7-9 and TRBJ1-2; 8 bases agree with TRBD1. The CDR3 covers 15 residues. Germline V lookup: CDR1 SEHNR, CDR2 FQNEAQ (reference sequence). V lost 5 bases to trimming and J lost 5 bases; unmatched junction nucleotides: 10. CDR3 region: CASSPHLDREYGYTF. CDR3 bases: TGTGCCAGCAGCCCTCACTTGGACAGGGAATATGGCTACACCTTC. Full variable domain (remainder filled in from reference TRBV7-9 and TRBJ1-2): DTGVSQNPRHKITKRGQNVTFRCDPISEHNRLYWYRQTLGQGPEFLTYFQNEAQLEKSRLLSDRFSAERPKGSFSTLEIQRTEQGDSAMYLCASSPHLDREYGYTFGSGTRLTVV.

The V call is TRBV7-9, the J call TRBJ2-5, with 12 bases aligning to TRBD1. The CDR3 is 19 residues long. With 3 bases clipped from V and 5 bases from J, the junction kept 16 bases outside the gene matches. The germline gives CDR1 SEHNR, CDR2 FQNEAQ (reference sequence). CDR3 in DNA: TGTGCCAGCAGCTTCTCTCCATCCCGGGACAGGGGGCTTCGGGAGACCCAGTACTTC. It translates to CASSFSPSRDRGLRETQYF.

The chain carries TRBV6-1 and TRBJ2-2; TRBD1 matches 10 bases. The germline V gene encodes CDR1 MNHNS and CDR2 SASEGT. This CDR3 is built from 13 residues. V shed 6 bases, J shed 7 bases, and the junction held 2 bases outside the gene matches. The CDR3 here is CASRGQGFGELFF. DNA of the CDR3: TGTGCCAGCAGGGGACAGGGGTTCGGGGAGCTGTTTTTT.

The genes are TRBV20-1 and TRBJ2-5; possible D gene TRBD1, 6 bases. V gave up 7 bases and J gave up 7 bases, with 7 bases separating them. The CDR3 sequence is 9 residues long. Per germline, CDR1 DFQATT and CDR2 SNEGSKA (reference sequence). The CDR3 sequence: CSVGGTQYF. DNA for the CDR3: TGCAGTGTAGGGGGGACCCAGTACTTC.

The sample holds a few counts of this clone. The J gene is TRBJ1-2, the V gene TRBV7-2; tentative D call: TRBD1 (6 bases). The CDR3 spans 14 residues. Germline V gene data show CDR1 as SGHTA and CDR2 as FQGNSA. The ends were cut back, 5 bases at V and 8 bases at J, with 18 bases in the middle. CDR3 loop: CASSPRTALGGYTF. The CDR3 DNA reads as TGTGCCAGCAGCCCCCGGACAGCACTCGGGGGCTACACCTTC.

This clone occurred once. The chain combines TRBV27 with TRBJ2-1; possibly TRBD1 for D (5 bases). There are 12 residues in the CDR3. The germline V and J ends were trimmed by 5 bases and 10 bases, with 12 bases remaining between them. Germline CDR1 and CDR2: MNHEY and SMNVEV (reference sequence). The CDR3 spells CASSLPGPEQFF. CDR3 nucleotide sequence: TGTGCCAGCAGTCTACCAGGGCCCGAGCAGTTCTTC.

This clone has at least ten counts. The CDR3 here is CASSLGETEAFF. The CDR3 region has the DNA TGTGCCAGCAGCTTAGGGGAAACTGAAGCTTTCTTT. This rearrangement joins TRBV7-9 to TRBJ1-1; D gene unclear. This CDR3 has 12 residues. The V and J ends lost 1 base and 5 bases respectively, with 5 bases between them. Germline-derived CDR1 and CDR2 are SEHNR and FQNEAQ (reference sequence).

This clone was seen just once. The chain carries TRBV2 and TRBJ2-3; 10 positions agree with TRBD2. The CDR3 extends over 14 amino acids. The germline V gene encodes CDR1 SNHLY and CDR2 FYNNEI. J lost 5 bases, V lost 7 bases, and 6 bases had no gene match. CDR3: CASIPGLALDTQYF. The CDR3, as DNA: TGTGCCAGCATCCCGGGACTAGCGTTAGATACGCAGTATTTT.

The rearrangement joins TRBV27 to TRBJ2-3, with TRBD1 as a possible D gene (6 bases). Germline CDR1 MNHEY, CDR2 SMNVEV (reference sequence). This CDR3 has 17 residues. V was pared by 2 bases and J by 2 bases, with 17 bases between. The CDR3: CASSLIQGQRYTDTQYF. CDR3 sequence (DNA): TGTGCCAGCAGTTTAATTCAAGGACAGAGATACACAGATACGCAGTATTTT.

This chain connects TRBV7-6 to TRBJ1-2, with a possible D match to TRBD1 (6 bases). Trimming shortened V by 5 bases and J by 8 bases, and 21 bases separated the two germline ends. The CDR3 runs 15 residues. Germline loops: CDR1 SGHVS, CDR2 FNYEAQ. The CDR3 reads CASSPALTGFGGYTF. In DNA form, the CDR3 reads TGTGCCAGCAGCCCGGCCCTAACAGGGTTCGGAGGCTACACCTTC.

Only a few counts were recorded for this clone. This CDR3 is CAISESRDSEAFF. In nucleotides, the CDR3 is TGTGCCATCAGTGAGTCACGGGACAGTGAAGCTTTCTTT. The chain employs TRBV10-3 and TRBJ1-1; 7 bases are a match to TRBD1. Losses at the gene ends were 0 bases for V and 7 bases for J; bases not matched to a gene: 2. Germline V gene data show CDR1 as ENHRY and CDR2 as SYGVKD. This CDR3 is built from 13 residues.

Here the CDR3 DNA reads TGTGCCAGCAGTTTCATTACTAGCGTGTATAGTGAGCAGTTCTTC. This codes for CASSFITSVYSEQFF. V and J are TRBV27 and TRBJ2-1, with 7 bases aligning to TRBD2. V shed 3 bases and J 9 bases; nucleotides not matched to a gene: 11. Germline V lookup: CDR1 MNHEY, CDR2 SMNVEV (reference sequence). This CDR3 has 15 residues.

The rearrangement joins TRBV30 to TRBJ2-7, with 7 bases lining up with TRBD1. Germline CDR1 reads GTSNPN; CDR2 reads SVGIG (reference sequence). This CDR3 is 16 amino acids long. Unmatched junction bases numbered 11, after V lost 2 bases and J lost 1 base. CDR3 amino acids: CAWSSYDRALSYEQYF. The CDR3 DNA is TGTGCCTGGAGTTCCTACGACAGGGCCTTGTCCTACGAGCAGTACTTC.

CDR3 loop: CSVEKGDETQYF. CDR3 coding DNA: TGCAGCGTTGAAAAAGGGGACGAGACCCAGTACTTC. V usage is TRBV29-1 and J usage is TRBJ2-5, with D possibly being TRBD1 or TRBD2 (5 bases each). CDR1 and CDR2 (germline): SQVTM, ANQGSEA. V dropped 2 bases and J dropped 5 bases, with 9 bases sitting between them. The CDR3 runs to 12 residues.

The chain recombines TRBV5-1 with TRBJ2-7; the match to TRBD1 covers 9 bases. Per the germline V gene, CDR1 is SGHRS and CDR2 is YFSETQ. The CDR3 runs 17 residues. Unmatched junction bases numbered 15, after V lost 2 bases and J lost 6 bases. CDR3 bases: TGCGCCAGCAGCTTATCCCTCTCAAGGACAGGGGAGAGCGAGCAGTACTTC. Protein sequence: CASSLSLSRTGESEQYF.

The rearrangement joins TRBV9 to TRBJ2-1; D is ambiguous. Trimming left V 0 bases short and J 2 bases short, with 6 bases between. This CDR3 has 14 amino acids. Germline V gene lookup returns CDR1 SGDLS and CDR2 YYNGEE. The CDR3 here is CASSVATAYNEQFF. Here the CDR3 DNA reads TGTGCCAGCAGCGTAGCAACAGCCTACAATGAGCAGTTCTTC.

The chain links TRBV15 to TRBJ2-1; 8 bases match TRBD1. This CDR3 has 13 amino acids. Germline loops: CDR1 LNHNV, CDR2 YYDKDF (reference sequence). J lost 7 bases, V lost 5 bases, and 4 bases had no gene match. The CDR3 region is CATSDRGRNEQFF. CDR3 DNA: TGTGCCACCAGCGACAGGGGAAGGAATGAGCAGTTCTTC.